These T cell receptor beta chains were read from a single sample in a study of post-analysis software for immune sequencing data. MiXCR, run by TCRdb on the PCR reads, gives a single entry per CDR3 protein. The sample consists of approximately 350,000 distinct CDR3 sequences, less than 40% of them appearing once. Sequencing used blood. Source of these receptors: a girl aged 5-17 years with multiple sclerosis. Both conserved end residues are part of each CDR3. The D gene is left open where the match is weak. Clone size is stated in some rows and not others, as once, few, many or a class when expanded.

>TRBV12-3/TRBV12-4|TRBJ2-3|TRBD2|.
CASSFWGRGGASTDTQYF
TGTGCCAGCAGTTTTTGGGGGCGGGGGGGGGCCAGCACAGATACGCAGTATTTT
>TRBV19|TRBJ1-2|TRBD1|few
CASRPGQVNYGYTF
TGTGCCAGTAGACCGGGACAGGTAAACTATGGCTACACCTTC
>TRBV25-1|TRBJ1-2|TRBD1|.
CASSGNRGRDGYTF
TGTGCCAGCAGTGGGAACAGGGGGCGGGATGGCTACACCTTC
>TRBV7-9|TRBJ2-4|.|few
CASSLAAQNIQYF
TGTGCCAGCAGCTTAGCCGCACAAAACATTCAGTACTTC
>TRBV4-1|TRBJ2-1|.|.
CASSQRFLARGDEQFF
TGCGCCAGCAGCCAGCGTTTCCTAGCAAGGGGCGATGAGCAGTTCTTC
>TRBV29-1|TRBJ1-5|.|.
CSVSTANSNQPQHF
TGCAGCGTCTCGACGGCTAATAGCAATCAGCCCCAGCATTTT
>TRBV7-2|TRBJ2-7|.|few
CASSSLRTPSYEQYF
TGTGCCAGCAGCTCACTTAGGACACCCTCCTACGAGCAGTACTTC
>TRBV5-1|TRBJ1-2|TRBD1|.
CASSDDRVYYGYTF
TGCGCCAGCAGCGACGACAGGGTCTACTATGGCTACACCTTC
>TRBV12-3/TRBV12-4|TRBJ2-1|.|.
CASSFAGISEQFF
TGTGCCAGCAGTTTCGCCGGGATTAGTGAGCAGTTCTTC
>TRBV24-1|TRBJ2-2|.|.
CATATGANTGELFF
TGTGCCACAGCGACAGGAGCGAACACCGGGGAGCTGTTTTTT
>TRBV20-1|TRBJ2-1|TRBD1|.
CSGPGQGGVNEQFF
TGCAGTGGCCCGGGACAGGGGGGAGTAAATGAGCAGTTCTTC